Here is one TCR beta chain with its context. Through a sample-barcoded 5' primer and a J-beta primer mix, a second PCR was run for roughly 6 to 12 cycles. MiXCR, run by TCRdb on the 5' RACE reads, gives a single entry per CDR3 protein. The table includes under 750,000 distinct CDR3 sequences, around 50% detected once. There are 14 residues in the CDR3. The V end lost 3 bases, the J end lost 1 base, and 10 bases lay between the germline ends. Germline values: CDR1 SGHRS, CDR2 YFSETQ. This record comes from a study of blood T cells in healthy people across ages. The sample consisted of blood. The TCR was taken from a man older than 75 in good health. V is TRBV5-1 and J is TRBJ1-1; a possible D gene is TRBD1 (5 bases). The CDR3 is CASSSLGGNTEAFF. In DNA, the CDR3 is TGCGCCAGCAGCTCCCTGGGGGGGAACACTGAAGCTTTCTTT.